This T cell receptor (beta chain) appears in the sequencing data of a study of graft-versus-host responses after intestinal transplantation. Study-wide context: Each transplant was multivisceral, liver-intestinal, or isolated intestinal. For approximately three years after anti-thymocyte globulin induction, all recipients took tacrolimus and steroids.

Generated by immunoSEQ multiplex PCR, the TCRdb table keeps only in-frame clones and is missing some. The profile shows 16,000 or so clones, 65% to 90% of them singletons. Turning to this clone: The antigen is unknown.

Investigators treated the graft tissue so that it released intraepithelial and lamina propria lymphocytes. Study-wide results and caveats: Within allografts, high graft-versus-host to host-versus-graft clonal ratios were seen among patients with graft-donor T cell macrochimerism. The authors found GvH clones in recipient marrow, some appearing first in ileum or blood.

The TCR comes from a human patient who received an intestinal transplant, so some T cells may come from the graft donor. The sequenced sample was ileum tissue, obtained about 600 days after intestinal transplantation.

CDR3 nucleotides: TGTGCCAGCAGCCAAGGGGCAATGGGAGGACTATCCTTATTTAACACCGGGGAGCTGTTTTTT. Translation: CASSQGAMGGLSLFNTGELFF. The rearrangement joins TRBV4-2 to TRBJ2-2; weak D call: TRBD2 (6 bases). The germline V gene has CDR1 LGHNA and CDR2 YNFKEQ. The CDR3 consists of 21 residues. V was pared by 1 base and J by 2 bases, with 26 bases between.